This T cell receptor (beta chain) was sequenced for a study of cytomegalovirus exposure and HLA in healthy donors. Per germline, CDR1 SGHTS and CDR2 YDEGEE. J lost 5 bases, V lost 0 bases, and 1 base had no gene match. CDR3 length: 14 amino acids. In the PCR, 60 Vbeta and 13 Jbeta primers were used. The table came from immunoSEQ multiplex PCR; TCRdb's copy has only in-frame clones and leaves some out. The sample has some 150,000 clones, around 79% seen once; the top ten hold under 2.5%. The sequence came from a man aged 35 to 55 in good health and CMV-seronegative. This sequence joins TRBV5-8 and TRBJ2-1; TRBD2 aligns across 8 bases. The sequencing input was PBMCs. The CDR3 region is CASSLVSGDNEQFF. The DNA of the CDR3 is TGTGCCAGCAGCTTGGTTAGCGGGGACAATGAGCAGTTCTTC.